This TCR beta chain appears in the sequencing data of a study of cytomegalovirus exposure and HLA in healthy donors. The germline CDR1 and CDR2 sequences are MRHNA and SNTAGT. Trimming at V came to 6 bases and at J to 4 bases, leaving 3 bases not matched to a gene. CDR3 length: 13 amino acids. PCR was performed using 60 Vbeta and 13 Jbeta primers. TCRdb's table, derived via immunoSEQ multiplex PCR, lists solely in-frame clones and lacks some. The sample yields about 160,000 clones, around 75% seen once. V and J are TRBV6-4 and TRBJ1-2; 9 bases map to TRBD1. Sequencing was performed on PBMCs. This sequence was found in a female donor in good health and CMV-seronegative. The CDR3 reads CASSQDRGYGYTF. The CDR3 nucleotides are TGTGCCAGCAGCCAGGACAGGGGCTATGGCTACACCTTC.